The sequence of this TCR beta chain was determined in a study of blood T cell repertoires in COVID-19. On the study more broadly: COVID-19 samples collected from the United States, Italy and Spain covered acute and convalescent phases. The cDNA or gDNA used as material had been derived from T cells, B-cell-depleted T cells, or PBMCs.

V was clipped by 3 bases and J by 3 bases, with 4 bases between them. Germline V gene sequence: CDR1 SGDLS, CDR2 YYNGEE. This CDR3 region has 11 residues. Using immunoSEQ multiplex PCR, the repertoire was profiled, and TCRdb retains in-frame clones only, with some absent. Here the sample spans fewer than 300,000 clones, approximately 91% being singletons. The sample taken for sequencing was peripheral blood. This chain uses TRBV9 with TRBJ2-7; no clear D gene. The origin of this receptor is a man between 18 and 35 years old with active or convalescent COVID-19. Here the CDR3 reads CASSARYEQYF. DNA for the CDR3: TGTGCCAGCAGCGCCCGCTACGAGCAGTACTTC. The whole variable domain, filled in from reference TRBV9 and TRBJ2-7, reads DSGVTQTPKHLITATGQRVTLRCSPRSGDLSVYWYQQSLDQGLQFLIQYYNGEERAKGNILERFSAQQFPDLHSELNLSSLELGDSALYFCASSARYEQYFGPGTRLTVT.